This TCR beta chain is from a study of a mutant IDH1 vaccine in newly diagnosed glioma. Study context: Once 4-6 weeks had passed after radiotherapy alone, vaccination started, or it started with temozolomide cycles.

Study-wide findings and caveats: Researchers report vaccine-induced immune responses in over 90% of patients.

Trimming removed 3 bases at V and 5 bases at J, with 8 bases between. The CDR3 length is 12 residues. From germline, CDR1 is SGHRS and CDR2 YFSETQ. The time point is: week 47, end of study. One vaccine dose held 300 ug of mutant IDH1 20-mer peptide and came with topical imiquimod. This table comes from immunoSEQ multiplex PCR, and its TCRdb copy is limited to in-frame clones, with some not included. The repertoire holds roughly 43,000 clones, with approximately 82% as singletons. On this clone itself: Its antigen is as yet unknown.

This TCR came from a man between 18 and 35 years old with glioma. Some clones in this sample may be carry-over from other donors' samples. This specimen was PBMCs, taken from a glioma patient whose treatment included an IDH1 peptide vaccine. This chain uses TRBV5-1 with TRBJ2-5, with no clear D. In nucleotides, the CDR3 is TGCGCCAGCAGCTGGAGTCACGAGACCCAGTACTTC. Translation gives CASSWSHETQYF.